The 2 T cell receptor beta chains below come from one sample, sequenced in a study of regulatory T cells in long-lasting Graves disease. iRepertoire HTBI primers and Arm-PCR of CDR3 regions built TCR beta libraries. Using its own MiXCR run on the multiplex PCR reads, TCRdb lists one record per CDR3 protein. The repertoire holds about 360,000 distinct CDR3 sequences, about 16% seen once, with 20% in the top ten. The time point denotes: newly diagnosed GD, antithyroid drugs for less than 3 months. From RNA extracted from PBMCs, the TCR library was made. The same sample was also studied in work on T cells in Graves' hyperthyroidism and ophthalmopathy.

This specimen was peripheral blood mononuclear cells (PBMCs), taken at new diagnosis, from a patient treated with antithyroid drugs. The source of these receptors is a woman aged 18 to 35 with Graves disease.

This clonotype was detected ten times or more. The chain employs TRBV2 and TRBJ1-2, with D possibly being TRBD1 (5 bases). This CDR3 has 15 residues. Trimming removed 6 bases from V and 4 bases from J, with 18 bases in between. Germline V gene lookup returns CDR1 SNHLY and CDR2 FYNNEI. The CDR3 is CASREQGGDGYGYTF. The DNA for the CDR3 is TGTGCCAGCAGAGAGCAGGGTGGCGATGGCTATGGCTACACCTTC.

This clonotype appeared many times. One end of the junction does not line up with germline, which may come from a read error. The chain has TRBV6-2 or TRBV6-3 and TRBJ2-3, with 8 bases that match TRBD2. The CDR3 covers 17 residues. The V gene's germline CDR1 is MNHEY and CDR2 SVGEGT. CDR3 region: CASTYSGETSVTDTQYF. CDR3 coding DNA: TGTGCCAGCACTTACTCGGGAGAGACTAGCGTCACAGATACGCAGTATTTT.